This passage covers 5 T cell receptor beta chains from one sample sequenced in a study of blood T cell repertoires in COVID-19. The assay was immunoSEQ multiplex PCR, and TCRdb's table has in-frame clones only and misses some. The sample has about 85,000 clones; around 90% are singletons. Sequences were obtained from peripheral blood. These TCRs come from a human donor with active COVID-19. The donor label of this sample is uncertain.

The CDR3 loop reads CASSLASGGGVYEQYF. CDR3 nucleotide sequence: TGTGCCAGCAGCTTAGCGAGCGGCGGGGGAGTCTACGAGCAGTACTTC. V is TRBV7-8 and J is TRBJ2-7; 7 bases align to TRBD2. V lost 0 bases, J lost 3 bases, and 8 bases stayed unmatched. This CDR3 is 16 amino acids long. Germline loops: CDR1 SGHVS, CDR2 FQNEAQ.

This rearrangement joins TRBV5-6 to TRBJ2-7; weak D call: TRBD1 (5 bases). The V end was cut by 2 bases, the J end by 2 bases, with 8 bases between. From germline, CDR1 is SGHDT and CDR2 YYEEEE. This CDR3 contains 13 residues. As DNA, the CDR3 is TGTGCCAGCAGCTTACAGGCGACCTACGAGCAGTACTTC. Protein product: CASSLQATYEQYF.

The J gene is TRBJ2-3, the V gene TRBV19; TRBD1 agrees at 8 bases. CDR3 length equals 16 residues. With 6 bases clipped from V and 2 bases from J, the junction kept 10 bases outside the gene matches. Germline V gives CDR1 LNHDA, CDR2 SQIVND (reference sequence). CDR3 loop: CASRRVMQGATDTQYF. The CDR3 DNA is TGTGCCAGTAGGCGAGTTATGCAGGGGGCCACAGATACGCAGTATTTT. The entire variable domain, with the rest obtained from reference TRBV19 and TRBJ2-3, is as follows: DGGITQSPKYLFRKEGQNVTLSCEQNLNHDAMYWYRQDPGQGLRLIYYSQIVNDFQKGDIAEGYSVSREKKESFPLTVTSAQKNPTAFYLCASRRVMQGATDTQYFGPGTRLTVL.

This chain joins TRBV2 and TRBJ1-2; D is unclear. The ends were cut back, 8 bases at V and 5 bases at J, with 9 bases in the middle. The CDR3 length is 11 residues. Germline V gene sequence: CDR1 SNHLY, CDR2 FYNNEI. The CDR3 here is CASVREYGYTF. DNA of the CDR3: TGTGCCAGCGTAAGGGAGTATGGCTACACCTTC.

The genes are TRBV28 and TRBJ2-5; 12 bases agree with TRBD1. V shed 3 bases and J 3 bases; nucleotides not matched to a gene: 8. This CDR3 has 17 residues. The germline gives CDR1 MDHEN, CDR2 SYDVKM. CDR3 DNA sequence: TGTGCCAGCAGTTTGGGAGGGACAGGGGGCGCGGAAGAGACCCAGTACTTC. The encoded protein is CASSLGGTGGAEETQYF.